This record concerns one TCR beta chain sequence. The CDR3 runs to 13 residues. V shed 2 bases and J 10 bases; nucleotides not matched to a gene: 4. Per the germline V gene, CDR1 is SNHLY and CDR2 is FYNNEI. These data are taken from a study of blood T cell repertoires in COVID-19. Here immunoSEQ multiplex PCR was the method, and the copy in TCRdb shows in-frame clones only, minus some. The sample has tens of thousands of clones, about 81% seen once; the top ten hold approximately 36%. Input material: peripheral blood. The TCR sequence derives from a man older than 75 with acute or convalescent COVID-19. J is TRBJ2-1 and V is TRBV2; TRBD2 aligns across 8 bases. The CDR3 loop reads CASSESRLAEQFF. The DNA of the CDR3 is TGTGCCAGCAGTGAATCCCGACTAGCGGAGCAGTTCTTC.